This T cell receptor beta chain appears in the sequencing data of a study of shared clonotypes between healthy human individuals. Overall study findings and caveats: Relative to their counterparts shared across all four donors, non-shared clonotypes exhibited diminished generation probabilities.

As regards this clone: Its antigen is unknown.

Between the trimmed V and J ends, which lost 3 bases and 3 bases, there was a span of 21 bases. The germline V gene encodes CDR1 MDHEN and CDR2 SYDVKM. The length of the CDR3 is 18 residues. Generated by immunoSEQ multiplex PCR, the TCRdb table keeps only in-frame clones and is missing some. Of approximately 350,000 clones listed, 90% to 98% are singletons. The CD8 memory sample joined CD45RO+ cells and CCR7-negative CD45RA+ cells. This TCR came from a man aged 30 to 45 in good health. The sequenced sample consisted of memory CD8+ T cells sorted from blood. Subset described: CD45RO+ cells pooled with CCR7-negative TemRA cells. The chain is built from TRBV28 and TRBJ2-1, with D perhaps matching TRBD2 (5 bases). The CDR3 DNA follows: TGTGCCAGCAGTTTTCTCTCTCTAGCCGACGATGGCTACAATGAGCAGTTCTTC. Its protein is CASSFLSLADDGYNEQFF. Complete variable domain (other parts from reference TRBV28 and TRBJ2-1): DVKVTQSSRYLVKRTGEKVFLECVQDMDHENMFWYRQDPGLGLRLIYFSYDVKMKEKGDIPEGYSVSREKKERFSLILESASTNQTSMYLCASSFLSLADDGYNEQFFGPGTRLTVL.